One sample yielded the 32 T cell receptor beta chains listed below, sequenced in a study of blood T cell repertoires in COVID-19. Using immunoSEQ multiplex PCR, the repertoire was profiled, and TCRdb retains in-frame clones only, with some absent. The sample consists of 35,000 to 45,000 clones, about 86% of them appearing once. The sequenced sample consisted of peripheral blood. These receptors were obtained from a man aged 65 to 79 with acute or convalescent COVID-19.

V gene TRBV9 combines with J gene TRBJ2-3, with 8 bases lining up with TRBD2. Per germline, CDR1 SGDLS and CDR2 YYNGEE. J lost 5 bases, V lost 1 base, and 3 bases had no gene match. The CDR3 has 14 residues. CDR3 nucleotide sequence: TGTGCCAGCAGCGTACTAGCGGGTGTAGATACGCAGTATTTT. This translates into CASSVLAGVDTQYF.

The V and J genes are TRBV19 and TRBJ2-2; D is unclear. Trimming took off 4 bases at V and 0 bases at J, with 12 bases between the two ends. The CDR3 spans 16 residues. The germline gives CDR1 LNHDA, CDR2 SQIVND (reference sequence). The CDR3 sequence: CASSTHRVANTGELFF. As DNA, the CDR3 is TGTGCCAGTAGTACCCACCGGGTCGCGAACACCGGGGAGCTGTTTTTT.

This clone was counted once. This chain joins TRBV21-1 and TRBJ2-2; TRBD2 reflects the table's D call only, with no check against the DNA. TRBV21-1 is a known pseudogene. The CDR3 extends over 16 amino acids. The CDR3 DNA reads TGTGCCCGATCCCTACATCAACCTGCGGGAACCGGGGAGCTGTTTTTT. It is translated as CARSLHQPAGTGELFF.

The rearrangement links TRBV6-5 to TRBJ2-2; 8 bases agree with TRBD2. Germline V lookup: CDR1 MNHEY, CDR2 SVGAGI. CDR3 length: 14 residues. With V trimmed by 11 bases and J by 5 bases, 10 bases remained unmatched. The CDR3 bases are TGTGCCGACGGGGGGGGTATGAGAACCGGGGAGCTGTTTTTT. It is translated as CADGGGMRTGELFF.

The chain carries TRBV6-2 or TRBV6-3 and TRBJ1-2; the D gene is possibly TRBD1 (5 bases). The CDR3 sequence is 17 residues long. V was cut by 2 bases and J by 2 bases, with 18 bases left in between. Germline CDR1 is MNHEY and CDR2 is SVGEGT. This CDR3 reads CASSYVGRGDFNYGYTF. Written as DNA, the CDR3 is TGTGCCAGCAGTTACGTTGGCCGGGGGGACTTCAACTATGGCTACACCTTC.

The chain carries TRBV12-5 and TRBJ2-3, with D unclear. Germline assignment: CDR1 LGHNT and CDR2 FRNRAP. Between the trimmed V and J ends, which lost 2 bases and 6 bases, there was a span of 12 bases. The CDR3 is 14 amino acids. DNA of the CDR3: TGTGCTAGTGGTTTGCTCCCTGCTATGGATACGCAGTATTTT. This gives the protein CASGLLPAMDTQYF.

This clone has only one observation. The chain carries TRBV29-1 and TRBJ2-2; D possibly corresponds to TRBD1 (5 bases). This CDR3 spans 14 amino acids. V was cut by 5 bases and J by 1 base, with 11 bases left in between. Germline-derived CDR1 and CDR2 are SQVTM and ANQGSEA. Here the CDR3 reads CSVSRARNTGELFF. The CDR3 DNA follows: TGCAGCGTTTCCAGGGCCCGGAACACCGGGGAGCTGTTTTTT.

The chain combines TRBV14 with TRBJ2-5; the match to TRBD2 covers 7 bases. CDR3 length: 17 residues. The germline CDR1 and CDR2 sequences are SGHDN and FVKESK. The ends lost 1 base at V and 5 bases at J; junction bases unmatched: 13. DNA for the CDR3: TGTGCCAGCAGCCAAGTGCCAGCGGGGTCCATCGGGGAGACCCAGTACTTC. Translated, it gives CASSQVPAGSIGETQYF.

This clone was counted ten times or more. The chain carries TRBV3-1 (or the pseudogene TRBV3-2) and TRBJ2-5; TRBD2 matches 14 bases. The germline gives CDR1 LGHDT, CDR2 YNNKEL (reference sequence). Germline trimming cut 5 bases from V and 5 bases from J; bases unmatched to any gene: 7. This CDR3 has 16 residues. Written as DNA, the CDR3 is TGTGCCAGCAGCTCCCGACTAGCGGGAGGGCCTGAGACCCAGTACTTC. Protein sequence: CASSSRLAGGPETQYF.

CDR3 sequence (DNA): TGTGCCAGCAGCGCAGGAGGGGCAGGGAAGGATACGCAGTATTTT. It codes for CASSAGGAGKDTQYF. This rearrangement joins TRBV7-9 to TRBJ2-3; TRBD2 might be the D (6 bases). Germline V lookup: CDR1 SEHNR, CDR2 FQNEAQ (reference sequence). The ends were cut back, 5 bases at V and 6 bases at J, with 18 bases in the middle. This CDR3 contains 15 residues.

V usage is TRBV4-2 and J usage is TRBJ2-7; the D gene is possibly TRBD1 (6 bases). Trimming removed 4 bases from V and 2 bases from J, with 12 bases in between. The V gene's germline CDR1 is LGHNA and CDR2 YNFKEQ. This CDR3 is 14 amino acids long. As DNA, the CDR3 is TGTGCCAGCAGCCCGTCCCGGGACACCTACGAGCAGTACTTC. Encoded protein: CASSPSRDTYEQYF.

A few counts support this clone. The V call is TRBV5-1, the J call TRBJ1-5, with D hard to call. Trimming took 1 base from V and 5 from J, leaving 7 bases between them. Germline V gene lookup returns CDR1 SGHRS and CDR2 YFSETQ. This CDR3 is 13 amino acids long. The CDR3 is CASSLMGDQPQHF. The CDR3 DNA reads TGCGCCAGCAGCTTGATGGGCGATCAGCCCCAGCATTTT.

This chain uses TRBV27 with TRBJ1-6; TRBD1 is a possible D gene (5 bases). This CDR3 has 16 amino acids. Trimming pared 3 bases from V and 6 bases from J, leaving 15 bases between. Germline lookup yields CDR1 MNHEY and CDR2 SMNVEV (reference sequence). Here the CDR3 reads CASSFRGLFGNSPLHF. CDR3 coding DNA: TGTGCCAGCAGTTTTCGGGGGTTGTTCGGTAATTCACCCCTCCACTTT.

The genes are TRBV4-3 and TRBJ2-5; 11 bases match TRBD2. CDR3 length equals 17 residues. Looked up from germline, CDR1 is LGHNA and CDR2 is YSLEER. Trimming cost V 2 bases and J 1 base; bases outside gene matches: 6. The CDR3 DNA sequence: TGCGCCAGCAGCCAACAAGGACTAGCGGGTGTCCAAGAGACCCAGTACTTC. It encodes CASSQQGLAGVQETQYF.

The rearrangement joins TRBV6-5 to TRBJ2-5; D not resolved. Germline V gene lookup returns CDR1 MNHEY and CDR2 SVGAGI. The ends were cut back, 7 bases at V and 0 bases at J, with 12 bases in the middle. This CDR3 contains 14 residues. CDR3 nucleotides: TGTGCCAGCACCACGGCCGGGTACCAAGAGACCCAGTACTTC. Its translation: CASTTAGYQETQYF.

This clone was counted once. The chain recombines TRBV18 with TRBJ1-5, with 8 nucleotides matching TRBD1. Germline values: CDR1 KGHSH, CDR2 LQKENI. The CDR3 is made up of 15 amino acids. The J segment lost 6 bases and the V segment lost 3 bases, leaving 7 bases of the junction unmatched. The CDR3, as DNA: TGTGCCAGCTCACCCTCTCTCAGGGGGCTTCAGCCCCAGCATTTT. This encodes CASSPSLRGLQPQHF. Based on the CDR3 plus reference TRBV18 and TRBJ1-5, the full variable domain is NAGVMQNPRHLVRRRGQEARLRCSPMKGHSHVYWYRQLPEEGLKFMVYLQKENIIDESGMPKERFSAEFPKEGPSILRIQQVVRGDSAAYFCASSPSLRGLQPQHFGDGTRLSIL.

This clone appeared once. The chain recombines TRBV18 with TRBJ2-5; 9 nucleotides match TRBD2. The CDR3 runs 14 residues. Germline CDR1 reads KGHSH; CDR2 reads LQKENI. Trimming took 2 bases from V and 6 from J; bases not matched to a gene: 4. CDR3 in DNA: TGTGCCAGCTCACCATCCAGCGGGAGGCAGACCCAGTACTTC. Translated: CASSPSSGRQTQYF. The full variable domain, with the rest looked up from reference TRBV18 and TRBJ2-5, is NAGVMQNPRHLVRRRGQEARLRCSPMKGHSHVYWYRQLPEEGLKFMVYLQKENIIDESGMPKERFSAEFPKEGPSILRIQQVVRGDSAAYFCASSPSSGRQTQYFGPGTRLLVL.

V gene TRBV6-5 combines with J gene TRBJ2-5, with D hard to call. From germline, CDR1 is MNHEY and CDR2 SVGAGI. Trimming took off 6 bases at V and 8 bases at J, with 13 bases between the two ends. CDR3 length equals 12 residues. This chain's CDR3 is CASSDPGRTQYF. The CDR3 DNA follows: TGTGCCAGCAGCGATCCAGGAAGAACCCAGTACTTC.

On this clone itself: The identical CDR3 is also encoded by other nucleotide sequences in the sample. This chain joins TRBV5-4 and TRBJ1-2; 8 bases align to TRBD1. Germline CDR1 is SGHNT and CDR2 is YYREEE (reference sequence). The CDR3 runs 13 residues. The trim removed 4 bases at V and 3 bases at J, leaving 2 bases unmatched. The CDR3 bases are TGTGCCAGCAGCCCGGACAGGGACTATGGCTACACCTTC. Translation: CASSPDRDYGYTF.

This sequence joins TRBV18 and TRBJ1-1; TRBD1 matches at 9 bases. The trim removed 6 bases at V and 3 bases at J, leaving 11 bases unmatched. The CDR3 totals 16 residues. Germline assignment: CDR1 KGHSH and CDR2 LQKENI. CDR3 sequence: CASSNGQGRSYTEAFF. CDR3 DNA: TGTGCCAGCTCGAACGGACAGGGGAGATCTTACACTGAAGCTTTCTTT.

V and J are TRBV6-2 or TRBV6-3 and TRBJ2-1; D gene uncertain. Germline V gives CDR1 MNHEY, CDR2 SVGEGT. There are 16 residues in the CDR3. V was cut by 4 bases and J by 3 bases, with 16 bases left in between. DNA for the CDR3: TGTGCCAGCAGTTTCCGAGGAGCTGACGACTACAATGAGCAGTTCTTC. This encodes CASSFRGADDYNEQFF.

This clone was seen only a few times. The chain couples TRBV5-1 to TRBJ1-1; D is ambiguous. The CDR3 sequence is 12 residues long. The V gene's germline CDR1 is SGHRS and CDR2 YFSETQ. V was clipped by 2 bases and J by 6 bases, with 8 bases between them. The CDR3 sequence: CASSLMGAEAFF. DNA of the CDR3: TGCGCCAGCAGCTTAATGGGCGCTGAAGCTTTCTTT.

The chain carries TRBV7-2 and TRBJ2-7, with 8 positions matching TRBD1. Losses at the gene ends were 4 bases for V and 4 bases for J; bases not matched to a gene: 6. Germline V gives CDR1 SGHTA, CDR2 FQGNSA. The CDR3 consists of 14 residues. The CDR3 nucleotides are TGTGCCAGCAGCTCCGACAGGGGATTTTACGAGCAGTACTTC. Translated: CASSSDRGFYEQYF.

This chain joins TRBV6-5 and TRBJ1-1; D not certain. Germline V gives CDR1 MNHEY, CDR2 SVGAGI. Between the trimmed V and J ends, which lost 7 bases and 8 bases, there was a span of 11 bases. The CDR3 is 11 amino acids. In DNA form, the CDR3 reads TGTGCCAGCACTAAACGGGAGGAAGCTTTCTTT. Its protein is CASTKREEAFF.

The count of this clone is one. This sequence joins TRBV18 and TRBJ2-7, with a weak D call TRBD1 (5 bases). Germline CDR1 is KGHSH and CDR2 is LQKENI. V lost 4 bases to trimming and J lost 2 bases, with 12 bases between them. The CDR3 covers 14 residues. DNA of the CDR3: TGTGCCAGCTCACGTATCAGGGAAACCTACGAGCAGTACTTC. Its protein is CASSRIRETYEQYF.

The chain employs TRBV11-2 and TRBJ2-5, with 7 bases lining up with TRBD1. Germline loops: CDR1 SGHAT, CDR2 FQNNGV. CDR3 length: 14 amino acids. V gave up 6 bases and J gave up 0 bases; unmatched junction bases: 4. This chain's CDR3 is CASSLGTDQETQYF. The CDR3 DNA reads as TGTGCCAGCAGTCTAGGGACAGACCAAGAGACCCAGTACTTC.

The genes are TRBV12-3 or TRBV12-4 and TRBJ1-2, with 7 positions matching TRBD1. The CDR3 totals 13 residues. The V gene end was trimmed by 7 bases and the J gene end by 8 bases; junction bases not matched to a gene: 10. CDR3 in amino acids: CASTPQGYRGYTF. CDR3 DNA sequence: TGTGCCAGCACTCCACAGGGGTATCGCGGCTACACCTTC.

This clone was detected only a few times. The chain joins TRBV12-3 or TRBV12-4 to TRBJ2-7; D possibly corresponds to TRBD1 (6 bases). The CDR3 is 12 amino acids. V was shortened by 5 bases and J by 1 base, with 6 bases between the two germline ends. CDR3 residues: CASSQGSYEQYF. CDR3 DNA: TGTGCCAGCAGTCAGGGGTCCTACGAGCAGTACTTC.

The chain couples TRBV27 to TRBJ2-7; weak D call: TRBD1 (5 bases). The CDR3 consists of 13 residues. CDR1 MNHEY and CDR2 SMNVEV come from the germline V gene (reference sequence). Trimming removed 5 bases from V and 2 bases from J, with 10 bases in between. The CDR3 bases are TGTGCCAGCAGTCTCGACAGAGCCTACGAGCAGTACTTC. Translated, it gives CASSLDRAYEQYF.

The chain joins TRBV5-1 to TRBJ1-4; D not resolved. V shed 4 bases and J shed 2 bases, with 6 bases lying between them. Looked up from germline, CDR1 is SGHRS and CDR2 is YFSETQ. The CDR3 covers 13 residues. The CDR3 here is CASSQQTNEKLFF. The CDR3 nucleotides read TGCGCCAGCAGCCAACAGACTAATGAAAAACTGTTTTTT.

The chain employs TRBV6-5 and TRBJ1-1; 8 bases line up with TRBD1. The CDR3 is made up of 14 amino acids. V trimming: 8 bases; J trimming: 0 bases; junction bases outside the gene matches: 5. Germline V CDR1 and CDR2: MNHEY, SVGAGI. The CDR3 bases are TGTGCCAGCGACAGGGGCAACATGAACACTGAAGCTTTCTTT. Translating gives CASDRGNMNTEAFF.

The chain recombines TRBV19 with TRBJ2-3, with D perhaps TRBD1 (5 bases). From germline, CDR1 is LNHDA and CDR2 SQIVND (reference sequence). The CDR3 sequence is 15 residues long. V was shortened by 5 bases and J by 1 base, with 13 bases between the two germline ends. This CDR3 is CASSSRDSGTDTQYF. The DNA of the CDR3 is TGTGCCAGTAGTTCCCGTGACAGCGGCACAGATACGCAGTATTTT.